The T cell receptor (beta chain) described here comes from a study of T cells in Graves' hyperthyroidism and ophthalmopathy. In the study overall: Before treatment of any kind, peripheral blood was taken at initial diagnosis. Regarding the study as a whole: Most thyroid clonotypes with frequency above 0.001 were detected in blood.

TCR beta CDR3 region amplification was performed from RNA transcripts. The HTBI primer set served for first-round RT-PCR of the TCR CDR3. TCRdb processed the multiplex PCR reads anew with MiXCR; each CDR3 protein has one entry. The sample has about 720,000 distinct CDR3 sequences; roughly 20% are singletons. V lost 5 bases and J 0 bases, leaving 6 bases between the germline ends. Germline CDR1 and CDR2: KGHSH and LQKENI. The CDR3 spans 13 residues. As to this clonotype: What it binds is unknown.

The specimen was blood. V is TRBV18 and J is TRBJ2-3; D unresolved. This clonotype originated in a woman aged 45-65 years with Graves' hyperthyroidism that later progressed to Graves' ophthalmopathy. CDR3 residues: CASSDSSTDTQYF. The CDR3 DNA reads TGTGCCAGCTCAGATTCTAGCACAGATACGCAGTATTTT.